The rows below give T cell receptor beta chains drawn from one sample of a study of post-analysis software for immune sequencing data. TCRdb recomputed calls from the PCR reads with MiXCR, one row per CDR3 protein. The sample shows approximately 440,000 distinct CDR3 sequences, under 55% of them seen only once. Sequences were obtained from blood. Receptor source: a girl aged 5 to 17 with multiple sclerosis. Both conserved end residues are part of each CDR3. The order of the fields is J gene, D gene, V gene, clone size, CDR3 DNA, CDR3 protein. D genes are given only for firm matches. Some rows have no size entry. The others give once, few or many, or a class for an expanded clone.

TRBJ1-2,NA,TRBV20-1,NA,TGCAGTGCTAGAGATACAGGGTCCTATGGCTACACCTTC,CSARDTGSYGYTF
TRBJ2-7,NA,TRBV20-1,NA,TGCAGTGCAGACGACATTCCAAGCTCCTACGAGCAGTACTTC,CSADDIPSSYEQYF
TRBJ2-3,NA,TRBV20-1,NA,TGCAGTGCTAGAGAGGGAACTACCGGGGGCACAGATACGCAGTATTTT,CSAREGTTGGTDTQYF
TRBJ2-3,NA,TRBV27,NA,TGTGCCAGCAGTGTTTCACAGGGCACAGATACGCAGTATTTT,CASSVSQGTDTQYF
TRBJ2-7,NA,TRBV28,NA,TGTGCCAGCAGTCCGCTGACAGGTGCCTCCTACGAGCAGTACTTC,CASSPLTGASYEQYF
TRBJ2-7,TRBD2,TRBV20-1,few,TGCAGTGCTAGAGCAAGCGGGAGGGCCCTAAACTACGAGCAGTACTTC,CSARASGRALNYEQYF
TRBJ1-5,NA,TRBV15,NA,TGTGCCACCAGCAGAGATTTCAATCAGCCCCAGCATTTT,CATSRDFNQPQHF
TRBJ2-7,TRBD1,TRBV27,NA,TGTGCCAGCAGTTTAACAGGGGTAATGAACGAGCAGTACTTC,CASSLTGVMNEQYF
TRBJ2-1,NA,TRBV20-1,few,TGCAGTGCTAGAGATGGGGCTTGGACAGTTAATGAGCAGTTCTTC,CSARDGAWTVNEQFF
TRBJ1-1,NA,TRBV6-6,NA,TGTGCCAGCAGTCCCCAGGGCATGAACACTGAAGCTTTCTTT,CASSPQGMNTEAFF
TRBJ2-5,NA,TRBV5-5,few,TGTGCCAGCACCCTCCCCGGGACGCGAGTGACCCAGTACTTC,CASTLPGTRVTQYF
TRBJ1-2,NA,TRBV7-2,NA,TGTGCCAGCAGCTTACCCTCCCGAGGGGGCTACACCTTC,CASSLPSRGGYTF
TRBJ2-3,NA,TRBV2,NA,TGTGCCAGCAAACCGGGACTCTACACAGATACGCAGTATTTT,CASKPGLYTDTQYF
TRBJ2-3,NA,TRBV12-3/TRBV12-4,few,TGTGCCAGCAGTTTCTTCACAGATACGCAGTATTTT,CASSFFTDTQYF